The 10 T cell receptor beta chains below were found in one sample sequenced in a study of cytomegalovirus exposure and HLA in healthy donors. PCR used 60 Vbeta primers and 13 Jbeta primers. Clones were read by immunoSEQ multiplex PCR, and TCRdb kept only the in-frame ones, dropping some. The data show 100,000 or so clones, more than 80% seen once. The sample taken for sequencing was PBMCs. These receptors were collected from a man aged 25-40 years in good health and CMV-seronegative.

The chain uses TRBV2 and TRBJ2-7, with TRBD2 matching 10 bases. Germline lookup yields CDR1 SNHLY and CDR2 FYNNEI. Unmatched junction bases numbered 5, after V lost 6 bases and J lost 3 bases. The CDR3 covers 14 residues. This chain's CDR3 is CASRAGGPGYEQYF. The CDR3 DNA reads as TGTGCCAGCAGAGCGGGAGGGCCGGGCTACGAGCAGTACTTC.

V and J are TRBV5-4 and TRBJ2-3, with 7 bases fitting TRBD1. The CDR3 is made up of 15 amino acids. Germline CDR1 SGHNT, CDR2 YYREEE (reference sequence). Trimming at V came to 4 bases and at J to 6 bases, leaving 11 bases not matched to a gene. Written as DNA, the CDR3 is TGTGCCAGCAGCGACTTACAGGGGTTCTTTGATACGCAGTATTTT. As protein: CASSDLQGFFDTQYF. The entire variable domain, with the rest obtained from reference TRBV5-4 and TRBJ2-3, is as follows: ETGVTQSPTHLIKTRGQQVTLRCSSQSGHNTVSWYQQALGQGPQFIFQYYREEENGRGNFPPRFSGLQFPNYSSELNVNALELDDSALYLCASSDLQGFFDTQYFGPGTRLTVL.

The V call is TRBV2, the J call TRBJ1-2, with TRBD1 matching 7 bases. Germline V gene data show CDR1 as SNHLY and CDR2 as FYNNEI. The CDR3 is 16 amino acids. Germline trimming cut 2 bases from V and 7 bases from J; bases unmatched to any gene: 13. CDR3 bases: TGTGCCAGCAGTGAATATCCCAATAGGGACAGTCGTGGCTACACCTTC. Translated, it gives CASSEYPNRDSRGYTF.

The genes are TRBV10-2 and TRBJ2-7; no reliable D call. The germline V gene has CDR1 WSHSY and CDR2 SAAADI. Trimming took off 3 bases at V and 5 bases at J, with 5 bases between the two ends. CDR3 length: 11 residues. The CDR3: CASSDEDEQYF. CDR3 bases: TGCGCCAGCAGTGATGAGGACGAGCAGTACTTC.

This chain joins TRBV4-1 and TRBJ2-3, with 7 bases lining up with TRBD2. The CDR3 totals 13 residues. V trimming: 3 bases; J trimming: 6 bases; junction bases outside the gene matches: 3. The germline V gene encodes CDR1 MGHRA and CDR2 YSYEKL. The CDR3 coding sequence is TGCGCCAGCAGCCAGGGGGACTATGATACGCAGTATTTT. Amino acids: CASSQGDYDTQYF.

The chain recombines TRBV4-3 with TRBJ2-7; 7 positions match TRBD2. The CDR3 is made up of 15 amino acids. V was clipped by 0 bases and J by 3 bases; unmatched bases: 5. In germline, CDR1 is LGHNA, CDR2 YSLEER. The CDR3 coding sequence is TGCGCCAGCAGCCAAGATCGGGCGGGGGTCTACGAGCAGTACTTC. Translating it yields CASSQDRAGVYEQYF.

The rearrangement uses TRBV30 and TRBJ2-3; TRBD1 matches at 9 bases. V was clipped by 3 bases and J by 5 bases; unmatched bases: 9. The CDR3 loop spans 15 amino acids. CDR1 and CDR2 from the germline V gene are GTSNPN and SVGIG (reference sequence). The CDR3 region is CAWSLGTGSEDTQYF. CDR3 nucleotides: TGTGCCTGGAGCTTGGGGACAGGGTCGGAAGATACGCAGTATTTT.

This clone was found once. The V call is TRBV19, the J call TRBJ1-1; D gene uncertain. The CDR3 spans 13 residues. V gave up 3 bases and J gave up 6 bases, with 11 bases separating them. From germline, CDR1 is LNHDA and CDR2 SQIVND (reference sequence). CDR3 nucleotides: TGTGCCAGTAGTATTTTTTCGAGGGCTGAAGCTTTCTTT. Its translation: CASSIFSRAEAFF.

The chain is built from TRBV16 and TRBJ2-7; 10 bases are a match to TRBD2. The CDR3 is 15 residues long. Germline V CDR1 and CDR2: KGHSY, FQNENV. V was pared by 2 bases and J by 6 bases, with 7 bases of the junction left unmatched. The CDR3 DNA sequence: TGTGCCAGCAGCCAAGGGAGCGGGAGGGTTCGCGAGCAGTACTTC. Its protein is CASSQGSGRVREQYF. The full variable domain, its missing parts supplied by reference TRBV16 and TRBJ2-7, is GEEVAQTPKHLVRGEGQKAKLYCAPIKGHSYVFWYQQVLKNEFKFLISFQNENVFDETGMPKERFSAKCLPNSPCSLEIQATKLEDSAVYFCASSQGSGRVREQYFGPGTRLTVT.

This clone was seen just once. The chain combines TRBV7-2 with TRBJ2-1; D gene uncertain. Germline V gene lookup returns CDR1 SGHTA and CDR2 FQGNSA. This CDR3 contains 13 residues. Trimming left V 0 bases short and J 8 bases short, with 8 bases between. The CDR3 reads CASSLAPEYEQFF. The CDR3 DNA sequence: TGTGCCAGCAGCTTAGCGCCAGAATATGAGCAGTTCTTC.